Below are 23 T cell receptor beta chains sequenced from a single sample in a study of blood T cells in healthy people across ages. Together with a sample-barcoded 5' primer, a J-beta primer mix was included in a second PCR lasting about 6 to 11 cycles. TCRdb reprocessed the 5' RACE reads via MiXCR and lists one record per CDR3 protein. The data hold hundreds of thousands of distinct CDR3 sequences, with over 45% observed a single time. The sequenced sample consisted of blood. Receptor source: an older woman in good health.

The table lists this clonotype with a few counts. The chain carries TRBV2 and TRBJ2-7; D tentatively reads TRBD1 or TRBD2 (5 bases each). CDR1 SNHLY and CDR2 FYNNEI come from the germline V gene. This CDR3 region has 15 residues. The V gene lost 5 bases and the J gene lost 4 bases, with 18 bases spanning the gap. The CDR3 DNA is TGTGCCAGCAGTTCCCGAGGGACGGATCAGTACGAGCAGTACTTC. Amino acids: CASSSRGTDQYEQYF.

For this clonotype: This may be a read error: a much more frequent sequence differs by one nucleotide. This sequence joins TRBV7-6 and TRBJ2-5; no firm D call. Gene TRBJ2-7 matches the end of the DNA better, so the J call may be wrong. The germline V gene has CDR1 SGHVS and CDR2 FNYEAQ. CDR3 length: 15 amino acids. CDR3: CANSFTAGLIYEQYF. The CDR3 DNA reads as TGTGCCAACAGCTTCACTGCAGGATTAATTTACGAGCAGTACTTC.

The CDR3 region is CSAARPSVPYNEQFF. The DNA of the CDR3 is TGCAGTGCAGCCCGCCCAAGTGTACCCTACAATGAGCAGTTCTTC. The chain uses TRBV20-1 and TRBJ2-1; D is ambiguous. This CDR3 has 15 residues. Germline V gene lookup returns CDR1 DFQATT and CDR2 SNEGSKA (reference sequence). With 6 bases removed from V and 2 bases from J, the gap between germline ends came to 17 bases.

About this clonotype: One end of the junction fails to match germline, which may point to a read error. The V and J genes are TRBV12-3 or TRBV12-4 and TRBJ2-3; TRBD2 matches at 7 bases. The CDR3 is 16 residues long. The CDR3 coding sequence is TGTGCCAGCAGCCCATCAAGCGGGGTGAACGCAGATATGCAGTATTTT. Translated: CASSPSSGVNADMQYF.

This chain links TRBV3-1 with TRBJ1-2, with unresolved D. The CDR3 is 15 residues long. Trimming removed 0 bases from V and 8 bases from J, with 16 bases in between. The germline gives CDR1 LGHDT, CDR2 YNNKEL (reference sequence). The CDR3 is CASSQDPDGRPGYTF. Written as DNA, the CDR3 is TGTGCCAGCAGCCAAGATCCCGACGGCCGGCCGGGCTACACCTTC.

The chain carries TRBV27 and TRBJ1-6; D is uncertain. CDR1 is MNHEY and CDR2 is SMNVEV in the germline V gene (reference sequence). The CDR3 consists of 15 residues. With 5 bases removed from V and 8 bases from J, the gap between germline ends came to 16 bases. Written as DNA, the CDR3 is TGTGCCAGCAGTCCCGGACCGGGGAAGTATTCACCCCTCCACTTT. Amino acids: CASSPGPGKYSPLHF.

The chain has TRBV20-1 and TRBJ2-5, with TRBD2 matching over 13 bases. The J call may be mistaken, given a closer DNA end match to TRBJ2-7. Germline V gene lookup returns CDR1 DFQATT and CDR2 SNEGSKA (reference sequence). CDR3 length: 15 residues. In DNA form, the CDR3 reads TGCAGTGCTCCACCGAGGGGGACTAGCGGGAACGAGCAGTACTTC. This gives the protein CSAPPRGTSGNEQYF.

Comment on this clonotype: The junction shows a germline mismatch at one end, possibly a read error. The V gene is TRBV15, the J gene TRBJ2-3; D uncertain. Germline V gene data show CDR1 as LNHNV and CDR2 as YYDKDF (reference sequence). The CDR3 consists of 12 residues. The CDR3 here is CATSSHPGVLYF. The CDR3 nucleotides read TGCGCCACCAGCAGCCACCCTGGGGTCTTGTATTTT.

The table lists this clonotype with a few counts. J is TRBJ2-7 and V is TRBV3-1, with TRBD2 as a possible D gene (6 bases). CDR3 length: 14 amino acids. V was pared by 4 bases and J by 6 bases, with 16 bases between. Per the germline V gene, CDR1 is LGHDT and CDR2 is YNNKEL (reference sequence). Here the CDR3 DNA reads TGTGCCAGCAGCCGGGGAGGATTAGAGGGCGAGCAGTACTTC. Translating it yields CASSRGGLEGEQYF.

This clonotype was seen a few times. The chain links TRBV27 to TRBJ2-4, with 9 bases aligning to TRBD2. The J call is in doubt because the DNA end fits TRBJ2-7 better. The CDR3 runs to 14 residues. CDR1 and CDR2 (germline): MNHEY, SMNVEV (reference sequence). The chain's CDR3 is CASRSTGTSFEQYF. In DNA form, the CDR3 reads TGTGCCAGCAGATCCACCGGGACTAGCTTCGAGCAGTACTTC.

The chain is built from TRBV9 and TRBJ1-1, with no clear D. Trimming shortened V by 4 bases and J by 3 bases, and 10 bases separated the two germline ends. Looked up from germline, CDR1 is SGDLS and CDR2 is YYNGEE. There are 13 residues in the CDR3. The CDR3 region has the DNA TGTGCCAGCAGCCACGCCCGGGACACTGAAGCTTTCTTT. This sequence encodes CASSHARDTEAFF.

This chain connects TRBV20-1 to TRBJ2-1; a weak D match, TRBD2 (5 bases). The V gene lost 8 bases and the J gene lost 0 bases, with 11 bases spanning the gap. Germline V CDR1 and CDR2: DFQATT, SNEGSKA (reference sequence). CDR3 size: 13 residues. The chain's CDR3 is CSPREGSYNEQFF. As DNA, the CDR3 is TGCAGTCCCAGAGAGGGCTCCTACAATGAGCAGTTCTTC.

This clonotype was counted many times. The rearrangement uses TRBV4-3 and TRBJ2-1; tentative D call: TRBD2 (6 bases). This CDR3 has 15 amino acids. The germline CDR1 and CDR2 sequences are LGHNA and YSLEER. The ends were cut back, 2 bases at V and 4 bases at J, with 12 bases in the middle. The CDR3 DNA follows: TGCGCCAGCAGCCAACGGCAGGGAGGTTACAATGAGCAGTTCTTC. Translation: CASSQRQGGYNEQFF.

The chain recombines TRBV7-2 with TRBJ2-6; D is unresolved. V lost 4 bases, J lost 4 bases, and 8 bases lay in between. CDR1 is SGHTA, CDR2 FQGNSA, per germline. This CDR3 comprises 14 residues. The CDR3: CASSSALGANVLTF. CDR3 coding DNA: TGTGCCAGCAGCTCAGCCCTCGGGGCCAACGTCCTGACTTTC.

The rearrangement uses TRBV13 and TRBJ1-2; D remains ambiguous. The CDR3 consists of 14 residues. Germline lookup yields CDR1 PRHDT and CDR2 FYEKMQ (reference sequence). Trimming removed 5 bases at V and 1 base at J, with 11 bases between. CDR3 DNA sequence: TGTGCCAGCAGCGGGCACAGTAATAACTATGGCTACACCTTC. Encoded protein: CASSGHSNNYGYTF.

This chain links TRBV10-3 with TRBJ2-2; D perhaps matches TRBD2 (5 bases). The CDR3 has 13 amino acids. V was cut by 7 bases and J by 1 base, with 7 bases left in between. Germline V gene data show CDR1 as ENHRY and CDR2 as SYGVKD. The CDR3 is CAIISGNTGELFF. For the CDR3, the DNA is TGTGCCATCATAAGCGGGAACACCGGGGAGCTGTTTTTT.

The V and J genes are TRBV7-3 and TRBJ2-1; 7 nucleotides align to TRBD1. Germline V gives CDR1 SGHTA, CDR2 FQGTGA. Unmatched junction bases numbered 4, after V lost 5 bases and J lost 0 bases. The CDR3 is 15 residues long. CDR3 residues: CASSQRDSSYNEQFF. The CDR3, as DNA: TGTGCCAGCAGCCAACGGGACAGCTCCTACAATGAGCAGTTCTTC.

The CDR3 is CASSRDPSGQPQHF. CDR3 DNA sequence: TGTGCCAGCAGCCGGGACCCATCAGGGCAGCCCCAGCATTTT. This chain connects TRBV7-2 to TRBJ1-5, with a weak D call TRBD1 (5 bases). CDR1 SGHTA and CDR2 FQGNSA come from the germline V gene. The CDR3 sequence is 14 residues long. Deletions cut 5 bases from V and 7 bases from J, with 15 bases between.

As DNA, the CDR3 is TGCAGTGCTAGAGATCCCGGGGGACCTGGAGATACGCAGTATTTT. This gives the protein CSARDPGGPGDTQYF. The V and J genes are TRBV20-1 and TRBJ2-3; a possible D gene is TRBD2 (6 bases). CDR3 length: 15 residues. Germline values: CDR1 DFQATT, CDR2 SNEGSKA (reference sequence). Between the trimmed V and J ends, which lost 0 bases and 5 bases, there was a span of 15 bases.

The chain carries TRBV29-1 and TRBJ2-3; the D is unclear. Germline V lookup: CDR1 SQVTM, CDR2 ANQGSEA. Trimming shortened V by 5 bases and J by 1 base, and 7 bases separated the two germline ends. This CDR3 contains 12 residues. This CDR3 reads CSVLSGTDTQYF. The CDR3 coding sequence is TGCAGCGTTTTATCCGGCACAGATACGCAGTATTTT.

The chain has TRBV7-2 and TRBJ2-3, with a weak D call TRBD1 (5 bases). This CDR3 contains 14 residues. Trimming removed 4 bases from V and 3 bases from J, with 11 bases in between. Looked up from germline, CDR1 is SGHTA and CDR2 is FQGNSA. CDR3 coding DNA: TGTGCCAGCAGCTCCCGACAGCTAACAGATACGCAGTATTTT. This encodes CASSSRQLTDTQYF.

The chain uses TRBV7-2 and TRBJ1-1; D gene ambiguous. Germline CDR1 and CDR2: SGHTA and FQGNSA. The CDR3 is 17 amino acids. The germline V and J ends were trimmed by 1 base and 1 base, with 16 bases remaining between them. CDR3 coding DNA: TGTGCCAGCAGCTTAGTAGTGGTTACAAGGTCGAACACTGAAGCTTTCTTT. It specifies CASSLVVVTRSNTEAFF.

This clonotype was recorded a few times. V and J are TRBV20-1 and TRBJ2-3; the match to TRBD2 covers 11 bases. There are 14 residues in the CDR3. Germline V gives CDR1 DFQATT, CDR2 SNEGSKA (reference sequence). The junction had 4 bases not matched to a gene; V was cut back by 5 bases and J by 3 bases. The CDR3 DNA is TGCAGTGCTGATCTAGCGGGAGGTACAGATACGCAGTATTTT. Translation gives CSADLAGGTDTQYF.